Reported below is one T cell receptor beta chain. The antigen is unknown. Donors comprised healthy HIV-negative adults lacking recent acute infections or vaccinations. These data come from a study of shared clonotypes between healthy human individuals. Background on the study: The plates for each donor numbered three CD4 naive, three CD4 memory, two CD8 naive and one CD8 memory. General study findings and limits: Unshared clonotypes carried lower generation probabilities than those common to all four donors.

The germline V and J ends were trimmed by 9 bases and 6 bases, with 20 bases remaining between them. The CDR3 covers 15 residues. CDR1 and CDR2 from the germline V gene are SNHLY and FYNNEI. Authors' data handling: Junction-only sequences without quality scores came from ImmunoSEQ, so filtering differed. Repertoires were generated with immunoSEQ multiplex PCR, while TCRdb's copy carries only in-frame clones and drops some. The V and J calls and the clone size are those of that table, but D and trimming were determined from the DNA. The sample has some 1,400,000 clones, around 97% seen once; the top ten hold 1.2%.

The receptor was derived from a man aged 30-40 years in good health. The chain recombines TRBV2 with TRBJ2-2, with no clear D. Sequenced input: naive CD4+ T cells sorted from blood. Subset of the sample: CD45RA+ positively selected. The CDR3 sequence: CASRLVVAGAGELFF. For the CDR3, the DNA is TGTGCCAGTCGCTTGGTGGTCGCAGGAGCCGGGGAGCTGTTTTTT.